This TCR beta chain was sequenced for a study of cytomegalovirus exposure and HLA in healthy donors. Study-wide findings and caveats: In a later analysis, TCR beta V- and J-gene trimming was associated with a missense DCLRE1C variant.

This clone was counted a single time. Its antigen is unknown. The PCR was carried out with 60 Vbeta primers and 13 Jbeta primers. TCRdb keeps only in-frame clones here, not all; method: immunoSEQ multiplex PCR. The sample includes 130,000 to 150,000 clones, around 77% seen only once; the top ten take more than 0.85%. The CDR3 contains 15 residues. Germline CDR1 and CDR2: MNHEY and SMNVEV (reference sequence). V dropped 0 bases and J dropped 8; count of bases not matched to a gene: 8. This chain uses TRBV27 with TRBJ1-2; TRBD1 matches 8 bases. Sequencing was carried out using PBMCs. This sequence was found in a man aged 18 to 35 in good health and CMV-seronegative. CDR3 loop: CASSLSPTGESGYTF. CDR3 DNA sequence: TGTGCCAGCAGTTTATCTCCGACAGGGGAATCAGGCTACACCTTC.